This TCR beta chain was recorded in a study of cytomegalovirus exposure and HLA in healthy donors. In the case of this clone: Its antigen is as yet unknown.

Germline loops: CDR1 SEHNR, CDR2 FQNEAQ (reference sequence). The CDR3 has 16 amino acids. Trimming at V came to 5 bases and at J to 0 bases, leaving 5 bases not matched to a gene. This table comes from immunoSEQ multiplex PCR, and its TCRdb copy is limited to in-frame clones, with some not included. The repertoire holds more than 150,000 clones, roughly four fifths seen once, with 2.5% to 3% in the top ten. Points from the study as a whole: The study flagged around 160 TCR beta chains as cytomegalovirus-associated.

The sequencing sample was made of PBMCs. This TCR came from a woman under 30 in good health and CMV-seropositive. The chain combines TRBV7-9 with TRBJ2-1; 9 bases match TRBD1. The DNA of the CDR3 is TGTGCCAGCAGCGGACAGGGGTCCAGCTCCTACAATGAGCAGTTCTTC. Protein sequence: CASSGQGSSSYNEQFF.